What follows are 11 T cell receptor beta chains derived from one specimen sequenced in a study of cytomegalovirus exposure and HLA in healthy donors. 13 Jbeta primers and 60 Vbeta primers were used for the PCR. Sequenced by immunoSEQ multiplex PCR; TCRdb stores in-frame clones only, minus some. The table shows roughly 180,000 clones, with more than 60% occurring only once. The source material was PBMCs. All receptors come from a man aged 18-30 years in good health and CMV-seronegative.

The chain is built from TRBV19 and TRBJ2-7; tentative D call: TRBD2 (7 bases). The germline V and J ends were trimmed by 3 bases and 5 bases, with 11 bases remaining between them. CDR3 size: 13 residues. Germline CDR1 is LNHDA and CDR2 is SQIVND (reference sequence). CDR3 sequence reads: CASSMQGRDEQYF. The CDR3 region has the DNA TGTGCCAGTAGTATGCAGGGGAGGGACGAGCAGTACTTC. Variable domain in full (rest from reference TRBV19 and TRBJ2-7): DGGITQSPKYLFRKEGQNVTLSCEQNLNHDAMYWYRQDPGQGLRLIYYSQIVNDFQKGDIAEGYSVSREKKESFPLTVTSAQKNPTAFYLCASSMQGRDEQYFGPGTRLTVT.

This sequence joins TRBV30 and TRBJ2-7; 14 bases are shared with TRBD2. Germline V gene lookup returns CDR1 GTSNPN and CDR2 SVGIG (reference sequence). The CDR3 runs to 15 residues. V lost 8 bases and J lost 7; bases outside the gene matches: 13. CDR3 nucleotide sequence: TGTGCCCACTTATCACGGACTAGCGGGGGGAAGGAGCAGTACTTC. It translates to CAHLSRTSGGKEQYF.

The chain employs TRBV4-3 and TRBJ2-5, with TRBD2 identical over 9 bases. The junction had 9 bases not matched to a gene; V was cut back by 0 bases and J by 4 bases. Per germline, CDR1 LGHNA and CDR2 YSLEER. This CDR3 is built from 17 residues. Here the CDR3 DNA reads TGCGCCAGCAGCCAAGAGTGGCGGGAGGGCCCGGGAGAGACCCAGTACTTC. Amino acid sequence: CASSQEWREGPGETQYF.

This sequence joins TRBV30 and TRBJ2-7; TRBD1 aligns across 7 bases. The trim removed 4 bases at V and 4 bases at J, leaving 7 bases unmatched. CDR1 and CDR2 (germline): GTSNPN, SVGIG (reference sequence). The CDR3 has 13 residues. CDR3 in amino acids: CAWIKAGGYEQYF. CDR3 nucleotides: TGTGCCTGGATAAAGGCAGGGGGATACGAGCAGTACTTC.

This rearrangement joins TRBV4-3 to TRBJ2-7; 8 positions match TRBD1. The CDR3 is 15 residues long. The germline V gene has CDR1 LGHNA and CDR2 YSLEER. The V gene end was trimmed by 3 bases and the J gene end by 1 base; junction bases not matched to a gene: 5. The CDR3, as DNA: TGCGCCAGCAGCCATGGAGGACAGGGTTCCTACGAGCAGTACTTC. Its translation is CASSHGGQGSYEQYF.

This chain connects TRBV30 to TRBJ2-5, with TRBD1 matching 11 bases. V was pared by 5 bases and J by 4 bases, with 6 bases of the junction left unmatched. The CDR3 loop spans 14 amino acids. CDR1 and CDR2 from the germline V gene are GTSNPN and SVGIG (reference sequence). CDR3: CAWGTGGAGETQYF. For the CDR3, the DNA is TGTGCCTGGGGGACAGGGGGTGCGGGAGAGACCCAGTACTTC.

The V gene is TRBV5-1, the J gene TRBJ2-5, with TRBD1 identical over 11 bases. The DNA matches TRBJ2-7 better at its end, which makes the J call doubtful. Germline V gene sequence: CDR1 SGHRS, CDR2 YFSETQ. This CDR3 has 15 amino acids. CDR3 sequence (DNA): TGCGCCAGCAGCTTGGACGGGACAGGGGGTGGCGAGCAGTACTTC. Its protein is CASSLDGTGGGEQYF.

With respect to this clone: This same CDR3 is encoded by further DNA sequences in the sample. The rearrangement joins TRBV27 to TRBJ1-2; 9 nucleotides agree with TRBD1. V lost 6 bases and J lost 1; bases outside the gene matches: 0. The CDR3 runs to 13 residues. Germline CDR1 reads MNHEY; CDR2 reads SMNVEV (reference sequence). This chain's CDR3 is CASRTGGNYGYTF. The CDR3, as DNA: TGTGCCAGCAGGACAGGGGGTAACTATGGCTACACCTTC.

The V gene is TRBV7-6, the J gene TRBJ2-2; D may be TRBD1 (6 bases). Per germline, CDR1 SGHVS and CDR2 FNYEAQ. V was pared by 5 bases and J by 6 bases, with 16 bases between. The CDR3 consists of 15 residues. CDR3 protein: CASSQTQGISGELFF. As DNA, the CDR3 is TGTGCCAGCAGCCAGACACAGGGTATCTCCGGGGAGCTGTTTTTT.

V usage is TRBV5-6 and J usage is TRBJ2-7; D may be TRBD2 (6 bases). This CDR3 comprises 14 residues. Germline CDR1 and CDR2: SGHDT and YYEEEE. V dropped 4 bases and J dropped 1 base, with 12 bases sitting between them. In nucleotides, the CDR3 is TGTGCCAGCAGCGGCGGGACGGGATCCTACGAGCAGTACTTC. Translated: CASSGGTGSYEQYF.

The rearrangement joins TRBV7-9 to TRBJ2-1, with TRBD2 matching 8 bases. CDR1 and CDR2 (germline): SEHNR, FQNEAQ (reference sequence). This CDR3 is built from 16 residues. The trim removed 5 bases at V and 4 bases at J, leaving 10 bases unmatched. The CDR3 spells CASSPPSGGGYNEQFF. CDR3 DNA sequence: TGTGCCAGCAGCCCCCCGAGCGGGGGAGGGTACAATGAGCAGTTCTTC. Variable domain in full (rest from reference TRBV7-9 and TRBJ2-1): DTGVSQNPRHKITKRGQNVTFRCDPISEHNRLYWYRQTLGQGPEFLTYFQNEAQLEKSRLLSDRFSAERPKGSFSTLEIQRTEQGDSAMYLCASSPPSGGGYNEQFFGPGTRLTVL.